The 24 T cell receptor beta chains in this list originate from one sample, sequenced in a study of shared clonotypes between healthy human individuals. Sequencing used immunoSEQ multiplex PCR; TCRdb keeps in-frame clones, though not all of them. Here the sample spans about 1 million clones, 78% being singletons. The specimen was memory CD4+ T cells from PBMCs. Specified subset: CD45RA-negative fraction. All receptors come from a man aged 18-30 years in good health. Some clones in this sample may be carry-over from other donors' samples.

Comments on this clone: Other DNA sequences from this sample encode an identical CDR3 as well. The chain couples TRBV7-3 to TRBJ2-5; D gene unclear. V lost 3 bases and J 3 bases, leaving 8 bases between the germline ends. Germline CDR1 is SGHTA and CDR2 is FQGTGA. The CDR3 length is 13 residues. DNA of the CDR3: TGTGCCAGCAGCTTCGGACGGGAAGAGACCCAGTACTTC. It specifies CASSFGREETQYF.

This chain uses TRBV7-9 with TRBJ1-2; unclear D gene. This CDR3 spans 12 amino acids. In germline, CDR1 is SEHNR, CDR2 FQNEAQ (reference sequence). V was pared by 5 bases and J by 7 bases, with 11 bases between. DNA of the CDR3: TGTGCCAGCAGCCCCTCTATCTTTGGCTACACCTTC. Residues: CASSPSIFGYTF.

The chain is built from TRBV28 and TRBJ2-1; 12 positions match TRBD2. The ends lost 3 bases at V and 8 bases at J; junction bases unmatched: 11. The CDR3 length is 17 residues. CDR1 MDHEN and CDR2 SYDVKM come from the germline V gene. For the CDR3, the DNA is TGTGCCAGCAGTTTCCCGGGGAGACTAGCGGGAGCCCATGAGCAGTTCTTC. This translates into CASSFPGRLAGAHEQFF.

This sequence joins TRBV5-1 and TRBJ2-3; 11 bases agree with TRBD2. Germline V gives CDR1 SGHRS, CDR2 YFSETQ. V was pared by 0 bases and J by 5 bases, with 11 bases of the junction left unmatched. This CDR3 region has 18 residues. CDR3 sequence: CASSLAGGSGRAGDTQYF. CDR3 bases: TGCGCCAGCAGCTTGGCGGGGGGTAGCGGGAGGGCCGGAGATACGCAGTATTTT. The whole variable domain, remainder taken from reference TRBV5-1 and TRBJ2-3, is KAGVTQTPRYLIKTRGQQVTLSCSPISGHRSVSWYQQTPGQGLQFLFEYFSETQRNKGNFPGRFSGRQFSNSRSEMNVSTLELGDSALYLCASSLAGGSGRAGDTQYFGPGTRLTVL.

The rearrangement uses TRBV27 and TRBJ2-3; TRBD2 matches 8 bases. Germline values: CDR1 MNHEY, CDR2 SMNVEV (reference sequence). This CDR3 has 16 amino acids. Trimming at V came to 6 bases and at J to 5 bases, leaving 13 bases not matched to a gene. In nucleotides, the CDR3 is TGTGCCAGCAGAATGAGGATACGGGAGGGCCGAGATACGCAGTATTTT. Encoded protein: CASRMRIREGRDTQYF.

To note about this clone: Other DNA sequences in this specimen translate into the identical CDR3. V and J are TRBV19 and TRBJ1-2; D is undetermined. The CDR3 covers 14 residues. Trimming stripped 1 base from V and 2 bases from J, with 8 bases between. Per the germline V gene, CDR1 is LNHDA and CDR2 is SQIVND (reference sequence). This CDR3 is CASSIVGGNYGYTF. Written as DNA, the CDR3 is TGTGCCAGTAGTATAGTGGGCGGAAACTATGGCTACACCTTC.

The chain recombines TRBV27 with TRBJ2-7; 9 bases match TRBD1. V was pared by 5 bases and J by 5 bases, with 10 bases of the junction left unmatched. Per germline, CDR1 MNHEY and CDR2 SMNVEV (reference sequence). This CDR3 contains 15 residues. The CDR3 protein is CASSRRDRVLHEQYF. The CDR3 DNA follows: TGTGCCAGCAGTAGGCGGGACAGGGTGCTCCACGAGCAGTACTTC.

Worth noting for this clone: A far larger clone lies a single base away; this is likely a read error. The same CDR3 arises from other DNA sequences in this sample as well. V is TRBV9 and J is TRBJ2-2; D gene unclear. CDR1 is SGDLS and CDR2 is YYNGEE in the germline V gene. Trimming pared 0 bases from V and 12 bases from J, leaving 12 bases between. This CDR3 region has 13 residues. The DNA of the CDR3 is TGTGCCAGCAGCGTAGCCATGACGAGAAAGCTGTTTTTT. Protein: CASSVAMTRKLFF.

This clone was seen a single time. This rearrangement joins TRBV30 to TRBJ1-1; D ambiguous. The length of the CDR3 is 15 residues. Germline V gene sequence: CDR1 GTSNPN, CDR2 SVGIG (reference sequence). Trimming removed 3 bases at V and 5 bases at J, with 19 bases between. Here the CDR3 reads CAWRLTGVLATEAFF. CDR3 nucleotides: TGTGCCTGGAGATTAACGGGCGTACTGGCGACTGAAGCTTTCTTT.

J is TRBJ1-2 and V is TRBV10-2; 9 bases are shared with TRBD1. The CDR3 covers 13 residues. V lost 5 bases, J lost 7 bases, and 5 bases stayed unmatched. Germline loops: CDR1 WSHSY, CDR2 SAAADI. CDR3 nucleotide sequence: TGCGCCAGCAGTCCTACAGGGGGCCGTGGCTACACCTTC. It yields the protein CASSPTGGRGYTF.

This clone was found once. The gene calls are TRBV5-4 and TRBJ1-2; perhaps TRBD1 as D (5 bases). V lost 5 bases, J lost 3 bases, and 20 bases lay in between. The CDR3 has 16 residues. CDR1 and CDR2 (germline): SGHNT, YYREEE (reference sequence). This chain's CDR3 is CASSQGLSGTYYGYTF. The CDR3 bases are TGTGCCAGCAGTCAGGGCTTGTCAGGGACTTACTATGGCTACACCTTC.

This clone was detected a few times. The chain links TRBV7-7 to TRBJ2-5; the match to TRBD1 covers 7 bases. The germline CDR1 and CDR2 sequences are SSHAT and FNYEAQ (reference sequence). This CDR3 has 12 amino acids. The V and J ends lost 5 bases and 5 bases, in that order; junction bases with no gene match: 2. CDR3 residues: CASSPDRETQYF. The DNA for the CDR3 is TGTGCCAGCAGCCCGGACAGGGAGACCCAGTACTTC.

The chain employs TRBV12-5 and TRBJ2-2, with unresolved D. The germline CDR1 and CDR2 sequences are LGHNT and FRNRAP. The CDR3 contains 15 residues. Trimming took 4 bases from V and 4 from J, leaving 13 bases between them. The CDR3, as DNA: TGTGCTAGTGGTTCCGACCCTCTCTTCACCGGGGAGCTGTTTTTT. Its protein is CASGSDPLFTGELFF.

This chain uses TRBV6-5 with TRBJ2-1; perhaps D is TRBD1 or TRBD2 (5 bases each). Deletions cut 2 bases from V and 2 bases from J, with 10 bases between. Germline-derived CDR1 and CDR2 are MNHEY and SVGAGI. The length of the CDR3 is 15 residues. The CDR3 DNA is TGTGCCAGCAGTTACCGAGGGACCACCTACAATGAGCAGTTCTTC. Encoded protein: CASSYRGTTYNEQFF.

The chain couples TRBV27 to TRBJ1-5; possibly TRBD1 for D (5 bases). Trimming pared 6 bases from V and 0 bases from J, leaving 18 bases between. The CDR3 sequence is 17 residues long. CDR1 MNHEY and CDR2 SMNVEV come from the germline V gene (reference sequence). Here the CDR3 reads CASRPLGRGGSNQPQHF. The CDR3 DNA reads TGTGCCAGCAGGCCACTTGGGAGGGGTGGTAGCAATCAGCCCCAGCATTTT.

A word on this clone: In the same sample, other DNA sequences code for this CDR3. This chain links TRBV5-1 with TRBJ2-5; 7 nucleotides line up with TRBD1. The V and J ends lost 3 bases and 1 base, in that order; junction bases with no gene match: 0. This CDR3 spans 13 amino acids. Germline V gene lookup returns CDR1 SGHRS and CDR2 YFSETQ. The CDR3 coding sequence is TGCGCCAGCAGCTGGGACAGCCAAGAGACCCAGTACTTC. Its translation: CASSWDSQETQYF.

The chain recombines TRBV25-1 with TRBJ1-2; D may be TRBD1 (5 bases). The V gene's germline CDR1 is MGHDK and CDR2 SYGVNS. CDR3 size: 15 residues. With 0 bases removed from V and 6 bases from J, the gap between germline ends came to 14 bases. In DNA form, the CDR3 reads TGTGCCAGCAGTGAATATACAGGACGAAGTGATGGCTACACCTTC. Residues: CASSEYTGRSDGYTF.

The V call is TRBV7-6, the J call TRBJ2-7; possible D gene TRBD1, 5 bases. V lost 2 bases and J 3 bases, leaving 8 bases between the germline ends. The CDR3 runs 13 residues. From germline, CDR1 is SGHVS and CDR2 FNYEAQ. CDR3 in amino acids: CASSLSRGYEQYF. The CDR3, as DNA: TGTGCCAGCAGCTTATCAAGGGGCTACGAGCAGTACTTC.

The CDR3 region has the DNA TGTGCCAGCACACATGCCGGAGGGCAGCTCAATGAGCAGTTCTTC. Its translation is CASTHAGGQLNEQFF. The rearrangement links TRBV28 to TRBJ2-1; D is perhaps TRBD2 (6 bases). This CDR3 has 15 residues. V lost 7 bases to trimming and J lost 6 bases, with 19 bases between them. CDR1 and CDR2 (germline): MDHEN, SYDVKM.

The chain couples TRBV9 to TRBJ2-3; TRBD2 matches at 9 bases. This CDR3 contains 17 residues. CDR1 and CDR2 (germline): SGDLS, YYNGEE. Unmatched junction bases numbered 7, after V lost 0 bases and J lost 2 bases. DNA of the CDR3: TGTGCCAGCAGCGTAGGGTCTAGCGGGGACCCCACAGATACGCAGTATTTT. Translation: CASSVGSSGDPTDTQYF.

The J gene is TRBJ1-3, the V gene TRBV30, with a possible D match to TRBD1 (6 bases). Trimming removed 2 bases at V and 7 bases at J, with 18 bases between. The CDR3 covers 15 residues. Germline V CDR1 and CDR2: GTSNPN, SVGIG (reference sequence). CDR3 nucleotides: TGTGCCTGGAGTTATGGACAGAGCGGAATTAACACCATATATTTT. Amino acid sequence: CAWSYGQSGINTIYF.

V and J are TRBV7-2 and TRBJ2-2; D unclear. Germline V gene data show CDR1 as SGHTA and CDR2 as FQGNSA. The CDR3 has 13 amino acids. V was shortened by 5 bases and J by 3 bases, with 7 bases between the two germline ends. CDR3 DNA sequence: TGTGCCAGCAGCCCTCAATACACCGGGGAGCTGTTTTTT. It specifies CASSPQYTGELFF.

V gene TRBV29-1 combines with J gene TRBJ2-4, with D possibly matching TRBD1 (6 bases). Per the germline V gene, CDR1 is SQVTM and CDR2 is ANQGSEA. The V end lost 3 bases, the J end lost 0 bases, and 15 bases lay between the germline ends. This CDR3 has 16 residues. The CDR3 nucleotides are TGCAGCGTTGAGGCCGGACAGCTACTAGCCAAAAACATTCAGTACTTC. It is translated as CSVEAGQLLAKNIQYF.

This sequence joins TRBV30 and TRBJ1-2, with unresolved D. Germline V CDR1 and CDR2: GTSNPN, SVGIG (reference sequence). The CDR3 consists of 11 residues. V shed 7 bases and J shed 0 bases, with 6 bases lying between them. The CDR3 nucleotides are TGTGCCTCCCTAGCTAACTATGGCTACACCTTC. As protein: CASLANYGYTF.